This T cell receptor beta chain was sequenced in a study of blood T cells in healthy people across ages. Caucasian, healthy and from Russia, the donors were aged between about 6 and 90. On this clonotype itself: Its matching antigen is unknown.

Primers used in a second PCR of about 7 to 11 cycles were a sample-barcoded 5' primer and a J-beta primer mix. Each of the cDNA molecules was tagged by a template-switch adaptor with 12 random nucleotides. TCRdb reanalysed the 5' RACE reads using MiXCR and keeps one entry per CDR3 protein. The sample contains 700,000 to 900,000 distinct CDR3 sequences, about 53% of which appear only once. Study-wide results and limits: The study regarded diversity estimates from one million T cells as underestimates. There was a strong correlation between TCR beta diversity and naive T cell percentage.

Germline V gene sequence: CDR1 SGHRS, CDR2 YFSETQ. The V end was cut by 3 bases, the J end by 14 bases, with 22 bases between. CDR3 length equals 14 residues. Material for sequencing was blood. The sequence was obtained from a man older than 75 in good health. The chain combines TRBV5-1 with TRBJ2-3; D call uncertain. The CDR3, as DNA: TGCGCCAGCAGCTCGGGCGGAACGCACAGATACGCGTATTTT. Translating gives CASSSGGTHRYAYF.